This TCR beta chain comes out of a study of T cell repertoires in aging, cancer and after chemotherapy. V lost 1 base to trimming and J lost 0 bases, with 6 bases between them. CDR3 length: 14 residues. Germline assignment: CDR1 SEHNR and CDR2 FQNEAQ (reference sequence). The template was genomic DNA from peripheral blood, not RNA. As for this clonotype: The target antigen is unknown.

Study-level findings and limits: Untreated cancer patients had significantly lower blood TCR diversity than age-matched healthy donors. In healthy donors, age-related TCR diversity loss mainly reflected lost richness. Median generation probability rose over the chemotherapy interval in each cancer cohort, suggesting rebound thymic output. Immunological memory after chemotherapy cannot be judged from the repertoire data.

Multiplex touch-down PCR with TRB-A/B primers amplified rearranged V-D-J TRB sequences. TCRdb reprocessed the multiplex PCR reads with MiXCR, giving one entry per CDR3 protein. The data hold around 13,000 distinct CDR3 sequences, with approximately 21% observed a single time. This chain connects TRBV7-9 to TRBJ2-5, with a tentative D call TRBD2 (6 bases). The sequence came from a human donor in good health. Material for sequencing was blood. The CDR3, as DNA: TGTGCCAGCAGCTTAGGGGGGGACCAAGAGACCCAGTACTTC. It codes for CASSLGGDQETQYF.